Following are 21 T cell receptor beta chains from one sample sequenced in a study of cytomegalovirus exposure and HLA in healthy donors. This PCR relied on a set of 60 Vbeta primers and 13 Jbeta primers. TCRdb's table, derived via immunoSEQ multiplex PCR, lists solely in-frame clones and lacks some. The sample has about 160,000 clones; roughly 87% are singletons. The specimen was PBMCs. These receptors were obtained from a girl between 5 and 17 years old in good health and CMV-seropositive.

V and J are TRBV30 and TRBJ2-7; TRBD1 is a possible D gene (6 bases). The germline V and J ends were trimmed by 3 bases and 2 bases, with 17 bases remaining between them. CDR1 GTSNPN and CDR2 SVGIG come from the germline V gene (reference sequence). CDR3 length: 15 residues. CDR3 protein: CAWRGRTALTYEQYF. CDR3 bases: TGTGCCTGGAGAGGACGGACAGCCTTAACCTACGAGCAGTACTTC.

V is TRBV18 and J is TRBJ2-1; 9 positions match TRBD1. Germline V gene sequence: CDR1 KGHSH, CDR2 LQKENI. Trimming took 6 bases from V and 8 from J; bases not matched to a gene: 2. CDR3 size: 12 residues. CDR3 bases: TGTGCCAGCTCTTGGGACAGGGATGAGCAGTTCTTC. Its protein is CASSWDRDEQFF.

The chain has TRBV21-1 and TRBJ2-7; the table's D call of TRBD2 was not tested on the DNA. TRBV21-1 is a pseudogene segment. CDR3 length equals 15 residues. The CDR3 here is CASSRLAGSSHEQYF. In DNA, the CDR3 is TGTGCCAGCAGCAGACTAGCGGGATCCTCCCACGAGCAGTACTTC.

In its sample, this clone was seen a few times. V usage is TRBV5-1 and J usage is TRBJ2-3, with 7 bases aligning to TRBD1. The CDR3 consists of 14 residues. The V gene's germline CDR1 is SGHRS and CDR2 YFSETQ. J gave up 1 base and V 3 bases, and 2 bases lay outside the gene matches. The CDR3 DNA is TGCGCCAGCAGCTCTGGACAGGGCACAGATACGCAGTATTTT. It encodes CASSSGQGTDTQYF.

This rearrangement joins TRBV5-1 to TRBJ2-3, with D perhaps TRBD2 (5 bases). Trimming shortened V by 4 bases and J by 6 bases, and 15 bases separated the two germline ends. The CDR3 is made up of 14 amino acids. Germline V gives CDR1 SGHRS, CDR2 YFSETQ. The CDR3 spells CASSRAGGPDTQYF. The CDR3, as DNA: TGCGCCAGCAGCCGGGCTGGAGGACCGGATACGCAGTATTTT. Together with reference TRBV5-1 and TRBJ2-3, the CDR3 gives the full variable domain: KAGVTQTPRYLIKTRGQQVTLSCSPISGHRSVSWYQQTPGQGLQFLFEYFSETQRNKGNFPGRFSGRQFSNSRSEMNVSTLELGDSALYLCASSRAGGPDTQYFGPGTRLTVL.

The rearrangement joins TRBV28 to TRBJ1-5; 7 bases map to TRBD1. Germline V gene sequence: CDR1 MDHEN, CDR2 SYDVKM. The CDR3 totals 14 residues. With V trimmed by 8 bases and J by 2 bases, 6 bases remained unmatched. This chain's CDR3 is CASRQGYGNQPQHF. The CDR3 nucleotides are TGTGCCAGCCGACAGGGATACGGCAATCAGCCCCAGCATTTT.

This chain connects TRBV7-2 to TRBJ2-7; no clear D. The germline V gene encodes CDR1 SGHTA and CDR2 FQGNSA. Trimming stripped 5 bases from V and 2 bases from J, with 10 bases between. This CDR3 contains 13 residues. The CDR3 DNA reads as TGTGCCAGCAGCCGAACAGAAGCCTACGAGCAGTACTTC. Translated, it gives CASSRTEAYEQYF.

The chain couples TRBV4-1 to TRBJ2-5; D is unclear. With 4 bases removed from V and 4 bases from J, the gap between germline ends came to 10 bases. CDR1 MGHRA and CDR2 YSYEKL come from the germline V gene. The CDR3 runs to 13 residues. CDR3 region: CASSPDISETQYF. DNA of the CDR3: TGCGCCAGCAGCCCCGACATTTCAGAGACCCAGTACTTC.

The chain links TRBV6-1 to TRBJ2-3; the match to TRBD2 covers 7 bases. The CDR3 totals 16 residues. Germline trimming cut 0 bases from V and 4 bases from J; bases unmatched to any gene: 7. Germline CDR1 and CDR2: MNHNS and SASEGT. CDR3 loop: CASSEAGGEPPDTQYF. The CDR3 region has the DNA TGTGCCAGCAGTGAAGCGGGAGGGGAGCCCCCAGATACGCAGTATTTT.

This sequence joins TRBV20-1 and TRBJ2-1; 7 bases are shared with TRBD2. This CDR3 is 11 amino acids long. The germline gives CDR1 DFQATT, CDR2 SNEGSKA (reference sequence). V lost 6 bases and J lost 9; bases outside the gene matches: 5. The CDR3 sequence is CSALRGSEQFF. For the CDR3, the DNA is TGCAGTGCCTTGCGGGGGTCTGAGCAGTTCTTC.

The V call is TRBV15, the J call TRBJ1-1; D uncertain. The CDR3 totals 13 residues. V dropped 0 bases and J dropped 5 bases, with 7 bases sitting between them. Germline CDR1 reads LNHNV; CDR2 reads YYDKDF (reference sequence). The CDR3 DNA reads TGTGCCACCAGCAGAGATCTCTCGACTGAAGCTTTCTTT. This sequence encodes CATSRDLSTEAFF.

The rearrangement links TRBV9 to TRBJ2-1; a weak D match, TRBD2 (6 bases). This CDR3 has 14 residues. Trimming shortened V by 3 bases and J by 9 bases, and 16 bases separated the two germline ends. The germline gives CDR1 SGDLS, CDR2 YYNGEE. DNA for the CDR3: TGTGCCAGCAGCGCCGAGGAGGGTCCCGGTGAGCAGTTCTTC. This gives the protein CASSAEEGPGEQFF.

This clone was observed a handful of times. The V call is TRBV6-5, the J call TRBJ2-7; tentative D call: TRBD2 (5 bases). CDR1 and CDR2 (germline): MNHEY, SVGAGI. This CDR3 is 12 amino acids long. The V end was cut by 5 bases, the J end by 8 bases, with 13 bases between. The CDR3 protein is CASSRDSTQQYF. The CDR3 coding sequence is TGTGCCAGCAGTCGGGATTCCACGCAGCAGTACTTC.

The chain uses TRBV5-4 and TRBJ2-1; 10 bases agree with TRBD1. This CDR3 spans 16 amino acids. V lost 4 bases to trimming and J lost 3 bases; unmatched junction nucleotides: 7. Germline V gene data show CDR1 as SGHNT and CDR2 as YYREEE (reference sequence). The CDR3 reads CASSARTGGGYNEQFF. The CDR3 nucleotides are TGTGCCAGCAGCGCCCGGACAGGGGGAGGCTACAATGAGCAGTTCTTC.

V gene TRBV9 combines with J gene TRBJ1-3, with D unresolved. V was pared by 4 bases and J by 1 base, with 15 bases between. This CDR3 has 16 amino acids. Germline V gene lookup returns CDR1 SGDLS and CDR2 YYNGEE. In DNA, the CDR3 is TGTGCCAGCAGCCCTGTGATTCGCGGTTCTGGAAACACCATATATTTT. Residues: CASSPVIRGSGNTIYF.

J is TRBJ1-4 and V is TRBV14; 9 bases map to TRBD1. Germline CDR1 reads SGHDN; CDR2 reads FVKESK. V lost 3 bases to trimming and J lost 7 bases; unmatched junction nucleotides: 9. The CDR3 spans 16 residues. In DNA, the CDR3 is TGTGCCAGCAGCCAGATTAGGACAGGGGTCGTTGAAAAACTGTTTTTT. As protein: CASSQIRTGVVEKLFF.

The chain carries TRBV30 and TRBJ2-1, with 7 bases identical to TRBD2. This CDR3 region has 13 residues. Germline assignment: CDR1 GTSNPN and CDR2 SVGIG (reference sequence). The J segment lost 8 bases and the V segment lost 1 base, leaving 5 bases of the junction unmatched. The CDR3 sequence is CAWSGLAGHEQFF. DNA for the CDR3: TGTGCCTGGAGTGGACTAGCTGGCCATGAGCAGTTCTTC.

The chain has TRBV27 and TRBJ2-5; D is unresolved. Trimming cost V 10 bases and J 7 bases, with 13 bases left between them. The length of the CDR3 is 11 residues. Per germline, CDR1 MNHEY and CDR2 SMNVEV (reference sequence). The CDR3 region has the DNA TGTGCCACTTCAGGCTACGGGACCCAGTACTTC. It specifies CATSGYGTQYF.

This chain joins TRBV5-1 and TRBJ2-7; 14 nucleotides match TRBD2. V was clipped by 3 bases and J by 7 bases; unmatched bases: 6. Germline CDR1 reads SGHRS; CDR2 reads YFSETQ. The CDR3 loop spans 15 amino acids. CDR3 DNA: TGCGCCAGCAGCTCTGGGACTAGCGGGAGCCTGGAGCAGTACTTC. Its translation: CASSSGTSGSLEQYF.

The chain joins TRBV5-1 to TRBJ1-4; D not certain. Trimming left V 8 bases short and J 8 bases short, with 22 bases between. Germline V gene lookup returns CDR1 SGHRS and CDR2 YFSETQ. CDR3 length: 15 amino acids. The CDR3 loop reads CASGRGSSLYEKLFF. CDR3 sequence (DNA): TGCGCCAGTGGCCGGGGATCCTCGCTCTACGAAAAACTGTTTTTT. The full variable domain, its missing parts supplied by reference TRBV5-1 and TRBJ1-4, is KAGVTQTPRYLIKTRGQQVTLSCSPISGHRSVSWYQQTPGQGLQFLFEYFSETQRNKGNFPGRFSGRQFSNSRSEMNVSTLELGDSALYLCASGRGSSLYEKLFFGSGTQLSVL.

The V gene is TRBV2, the J gene TRBJ2-3; a possible D gene is TRBD1 (6 bases). CDR3 length: 14 residues. Looked up from germline, CDR1 is SNHLY and CDR2 is FYNNEI. Trimming removed 8 bases from V and 0 bases from J, with 12 bases in between. The CDR3 DNA follows: TGTGCCAGCCTTACAGGGCTAAGCACAGATACGCAGTATTTT. Its translation: CASLTGLSTDTQYF.